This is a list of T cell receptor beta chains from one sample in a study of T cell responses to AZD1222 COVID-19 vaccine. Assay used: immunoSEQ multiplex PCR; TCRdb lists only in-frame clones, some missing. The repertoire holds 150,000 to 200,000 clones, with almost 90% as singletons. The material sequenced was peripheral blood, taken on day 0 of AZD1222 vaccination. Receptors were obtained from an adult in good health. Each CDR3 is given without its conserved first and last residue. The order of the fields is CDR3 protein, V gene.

CDR3 protein: ASTGRRGYT
V gene: TRBV6-5

CDR3 protein: ASSQGVNEQF
V gene: TRBV3-1/TRBV3-2

CDR3 protein: ASSLRLALYEQY
V gene: TRBV27

CDR3 protein: ASNRNGRGYNEQF
V gene: TRBV5-4

CDR3 protein: ASSQDLRVNEQY
V gene: TRBV4-2

CDR3 protein: ASSLTGDDSPLH
V gene: TRBV6-5

CDR3 protein: ASSQNPGATNEKLF
V gene: TRBV2

CDR3 protein: ASSYGLLGTDTQY
V gene: TRBV6-5

CDR3 protein: AISDVGVAEAF
V gene: TRBV10-3

CDR3 protein: ASSEKGHRGYGYT
V gene: TRBV2